These 29 T cell receptor beta chains share one sample of origin, sequenced in a study of blood T cell repertoires in COVID-19. Some clones are missing from TCRdb's copy, which holds only in-frame ones; the method was immunoSEQ multiplex PCR. The table shows 200,000 to 300,000 clones, with around 85% occurring only once. The sample comprised PBMCs or T cells enriched from blood (not recorded which). The receptor set was obtained from a woman in her 50s with acute COVID-19.

The chain joins TRBV19 to TRBJ1-1; 10 bases align to TRBD1. The CDR3 consists of 14 residues. Germline CDR1 is LNHDA and CDR2 is SQIVND (reference sequence). With 10 bases clipped from V and 3 bases from J, the junction kept 8 bases outside the gene matches. CDR3 coding DNA: TGTGCCACCCGGGACAGGGGATCGGACACTGAAGCTTTCTTT. As protein: CATRDRGSDTEAFF.

The chain joins TRBV3-1 (or the pseudogene TRBV3-2) to TRBJ2-5; 7 nucleotides match TRBD2. The germline V gene encodes CDR1 LGHDT and CDR2 YNNKEL (reference sequence). V gave up 4 bases and J gave up 5 bases; unmatched junction bases: 22. This CDR3 has 19 amino acids. The CDR3 loop is CASSRGQARGRDRRETQYF. CDR3 coding DNA: TGTGCCAGCAGCCGAGGTCAGGCCCGGGGGAGGGATCGCAGGGAGACCCAGTACTTC.

The chain links TRBV18 to TRBJ1-2; no clear D gene. V shed 5 bases and J shed 5 bases, with 12 bases lying between them. This CDR3 contains 13 residues. CDR1 is KGHSH, CDR2 LQKENI, per germline. CDR3 residues: CASSASYGYGYTF. The CDR3 DNA reads as TGTGCCAGCTCAGCCTCTTACGGTTATGGCTACACCTTC.

The chain joins TRBV30 to TRBJ1-1; D unclear. This CDR3 has 16 amino acids. V was shortened by 4 bases and J by 0 bases, with 18 bases between the two germline ends. Germline V gives CDR1 GTSNPN, CDR2 SVGIG (reference sequence). The DNA for the CDR3 is TGTGCCTGGATGAGTAGACTCCGACCCCTGAACACTGAAGCTTTCTTT. Amino acids: CAWMSRLRPLNTEAFF.

The rearrangement uses TRBV11-2 and TRBJ1-2; D is perhaps TRBD1 (5 bases). This CDR3 comprises 16 residues. Germline V gives CDR1 SGHAT, CDR2 FQNNGV. The germline V and J ends were trimmed by 0 bases and 0 bases, with 11 bases remaining between them. CDR3 amino acids: CASSLDLGRANYGYTF. The CDR3 bases are TGTGCCAGCAGCTTAGATCTGGGCAGGGCTAACTATGGCTACACCTTC. The full variable domain, in which reference TRBV11-2 and TRBJ1-2 provide the parts outside the CDR3, is EAGVAQSPRYKIIEKRQSVAFWCNPISGHATLYWYQQILGQGPKLLIQFQNNGVVDDSQLPKDRFSAERLKGVDSTLKIQPAKLEDSAVYLCASSLDLGRANYGYTFGSGTRLTVV.

The chain joins TRBV12-3 or TRBV12-4 to TRBJ1-1, with D possibly being TRBD1 (5 bases). The CDR3 covers 13 residues. Trimming pared 7 bases from V and 1 base from J, leaving 10 bases between. The CDR3 region is CASTLTGNTEAFF. The CDR3 DNA is TGTGCCAGCACCCTTACAGGGAACACTGAAGCTTTCTTT.

The rearrangement uses TRBV29-1 and TRBJ1-2; TRBD1 aligns across 11 bases. The CDR3 runs to 13 residues. Germline assignment: CDR1 SQVTM and CDR2 ANQGSEA. V was pared by 6 bases and J by 6 bases, with 6 bases of the junction left unmatched. For the CDR3, the DNA is TGCAGCGTCCGGCCGGGACAGGGGGATGGCTACACCTTC. Translating gives CSVRPGQGDGYTF.

V gene TRBV14 combines with J gene TRBJ1-2; D is unresolved. The germline V and J ends were trimmed by 4 bases and 7 bases, with 13 bases remaining between them. In germline, CDR1 is SGHDN, CDR2 FVKESK. This CDR3 has 13 amino acids. The CDR3 region has the DNA TGTGCCAGCAGCCTCGAACCCCGGGGTGGCTACACCTTC. It is translated as CASSLEPRGGYTF.

This clone was seen only once. The chain joins TRBV4-1 to TRBJ1-2; 7 bases agree with TRBD1. CDR1 is MGHRA and CDR2 is YSYEKL in the germline V gene. Trimming at V came to 2 bases and at J to 8 bases, leaving 8 bases not matched to a gene. This CDR3 is 14 amino acids long. CDR3 sequence: CASSQPPTGRGYTF. The CDR3 DNA reads TGCGCCAGCAGCCAACCCCCGACAGGGCGAGGCTACACCTTC.

This chain links TRBV6-5 with TRBJ2-5; the D is unclear. The V gene's germline CDR1 is MNHEY and CDR2 SVGAGI. V was trimmed by 5 bases and J by 2 bases, leaving 15 bases between them. The CDR3 consists of 15 residues. The CDR3 reads CASSIMTPSQETQYF. The CDR3, as DNA: TGTGCCAGCAGTATTATGACACCGTCGCAAGAGACCCAGTACTTC.

The chain couples TRBV2 to TRBJ1-4, with D perhaps TRBD1 (5 bases). Trimming cost V 5 bases and J 3 bases, with 22 bases left between them. The CDR3 is 18 residues long. The germline CDR1 and CDR2 sequences are SNHLY and FYNNEI. The CDR3 bases are TGTGCCAGCAGTTTCTTCGGGACTCACCTTTCAGCTAATGAAAAACTGTTTTTT. It translates to CASSFFGTHLSANEKLFF. Full variable domain (remainder filled in from reference TRBV2 and TRBJ1-4): EPEVTQTPSHQVTQMGQEVILRCVPISNHLYFYWYRQILGQKVEFLVSFYNNEISEKSEIFDDQFSVERPDGSNFTLKIRSTKLEDSAMYFCASSFFGTHLSANEKLFFGSGTQLSVL.

This rearrangement joins TRBV3-1 (or the pseudogene TRBV3-2) to TRBJ1-1, with no clear D. The CDR3 extends over 14 amino acids. CDR1 and CDR2 from the germline V gene are LGHDT and YNNKEL (reference sequence). With 0 bases removed from V and 10 bases from J, the gap between germline ends came to 15 bases. The CDR3 is CASSQDDFFPGAFF. CDR3 DNA: TGTGCCAGCAGCCAAGATGATTTTTTCCCAGGAGCTTTCTTT.

The chain uses TRBV7-2 and TRBJ1-5; the D gene is possibly TRBD1 (5 bases). This CDR3 comprises 15 residues. The germline CDR1 and CDR2 sequences are SGHTA and FQGNSA. The V end was cut by 1 base, the J end by 4 bases, with 11 bases between. The CDR3 region has the DNA TGTGCCAGCAGCTTAGTTGGGGGGGGAAATCAGCCCCAGCATTTT. It translates to CASSLVGGGNQPQHF.

The chain is built from TRBV6-5 and TRBJ2-7, with D maybe TRBD2 (6 bases). V was shortened by 2 bases and J by 1 base, with 12 bases between the two germline ends. The CDR3 length is 15 residues. From germline, CDR1 is MNHEY and CDR2 SVGAGI. In nucleotides, the CDR3 is TGTGCCAGCAGTTACAGGGGTAGCGGTTCCTACGAGCAGTACTTC. Its translation: CASSYRGSGSYEQYF.

CDR3 sequence (DNA): TGTGCCAGCAGCCAAGACATGGGGAGTTCTAACTATGGCTACACCTTC. Its translation: CASSQDMGSSNYGYTF. The rearrangement links TRBV3-1 (or the pseudogene TRBV3-2) to TRBJ1-2; the D is unclear. The V and J ends lost 0 bases and 0 bases respectively, with 11 bases between them. The CDR3 length is 16 residues. Germline CDR1 and CDR2: LGHDT and YNNKEL (reference sequence).

The chain employs TRBV11-3 and TRBJ2-5; the D is unclear. Deletions cut 2 bases from V and 5 bases from J, with 9 bases between. Germline V gene data show CDR1 as SGHNT and CDR2 as YENEEA. The CDR3 is made up of 13 amino acids. The CDR3 bases are TGTGCCAGCAGCTTATCGTCAGTGGAGACCCAGTACTTC. As protein: CASSLSSVETQYF.

The V gene is TRBV19, the J gene TRBJ1-3; D gene uncertain. The V gene lost 6 bases and the J gene lost 0 bases, with 9 bases spanning the gap. The CDR3 length is 14 residues. Germline CDR1 is LNHDA and CDR2 is SQIVND (reference sequence). The CDR3: CASSPTFSGNTIYF. The CDR3 bases are TGTGCCAGTAGCCCCACATTCTCTGGAAACACCATATATTTT.

The J gene is TRBJ1-1, the V gene TRBV7-9; D uncertain. The CDR3 extends over 13 amino acids. Trimming took 8 bases from V and 4 from J, leaving 14 bases between them. CDR1 and CDR2 from the germline V gene are SEHNR and FQNEAQ (reference sequence). The CDR3 reads CASDPARGTEAFF. In DNA, the CDR3 is TGTGCCAGCGACCCAGCTCGAGGCACTGAAGCTTTCTTT.

The chain couples TRBV18 to TRBJ1-3, with D perhaps matching TRBD1 (5 bases). CDR1 and CDR2 (germline): KGHSH, LQKENI. Trimming removed 2 bases at V and 7 bases at J, with 12 bases between. The CDR3 loop spans 14 amino acids. CDR3 nucleotide sequence: TGTGCCAGCTCACCAGCCGGACAATTTAACACCATATATTTT. Encoded protein: CASSPAGQFNTIYF.

The gene calls are TRBV18 and TRBJ1-1; 8 positions match TRBD1. The CDR3 runs 18 residues. V trimming: 0 bases; J trimming: 4 bases; junction bases outside the gene matches: 13. Germline V gene sequence: CDR1 KGHSH, CDR2 LQKENI. Here the CDR3 DNA reads TGTGCCAGCTCACCACCGAAAGGCCAGGGGGCAGTGGGCACTGAAGCTTTCTTT. It is translated as CASSPPKGQGAVGTEAFF.

This sequence joins TRBV7-2 and TRBJ2-1; TRBD2 aligns across 7 bases. Germline CDR1 and CDR2: SGHTA and FQGNSA. V shed 1 base, J shed 2 bases, and the junction held 5 bases outside the gene matches. The CDR3 has 16 residues. The CDR3 protein is CASSLDGRGTYNEQFF. The CDR3 coding sequence is TGTGCCAGCAGCTTAGATGGGCGGGGGACCTACAATGAGCAGTTCTTC.

The chain recombines TRBV6-6 with TRBJ2-1, with TRBD2 identical over 7 bases. The junction had 12 bases not matched to a gene; V was cut back by 5 bases and J by 2 bases. This CDR3 is built from 17 residues. The germline V gene encodes CDR1 MNHNY and CDR2 SVGAGI (reference sequence). In DNA form, the CDR3 reads TGTGCCAGCAGTCGATCAACTAGCGTTCGCCCCTACAATGAGCAGTTCTTC. Protein sequence: CASSRSTSVRPYNEQFF.

The chain couples TRBV9 to TRBJ2-1; 8 bases are a match to TRBD2. V dropped 4 bases and J dropped 0; count of bases not matched to a gene: 3. This CDR3 spans 15 amino acids. The germline V gene has CDR1 SGDLS and CDR2 YYNGEE. In DNA form, the CDR3 reads TGTGCCAGCAGCACCAGCGGGGGCTCCTACAATGAGCAGTTCTTC. It encodes CASSTSGGSYNEQFF. Looking up the rest from reference TRBV9 and TRBJ2-1 gives the full variable domain: DSGVTQTPKHLITATGQRVTLRCSPRSGDLSVYWYQQSLDQGLQFLIQYYNGEERAKGNILERFSAQQFPDLHSELNLSSLELGDSALYFCASSTSGGSYNEQFFGPGTRLTVL.

The V call is TRBV27, the J call TRBJ2-7, with D perhaps TRBD1 (6 bases). The V end lost 4 bases, the J end lost 2 bases, and 9 bases lay between the germline ends. CDR3 length: 13 residues. Germline V gene lookup returns CDR1 MNHEY and CDR2 SMNVEV (reference sequence). The CDR3 is CASSSQGPYEQYF. DNA for the CDR3: TGTGCCAGCAGTTCACAGGGCCCCTACGAGCAGTACTTC.

This clone was observed a single time. V is TRBV7-9 and J is TRBJ1-1, with 7 positions matching TRBD1. V lost 1 base to trimming and J lost 4 bases; unmatched junction nucleotides: 3. The V gene's germline CDR1 is SEHNR and CDR2 FQNEAQ (reference sequence). This CDR3 contains 14 residues. CDR3 amino acids: CASSLEGQSTEAFF. The DNA for the CDR3 is TGTGCCAGCAGCTTAGAGGGACAGAGCACTGAAGCTTTCTTT.

V and J are TRBV30 and TRBJ1-3; D is unresolved. The CDR3 loop spans 11 amino acids. CDR1 is GTSNPN and CDR2 is SVGIG in the germline V gene (reference sequence). V dropped 6 bases and J dropped 0 bases, with 3 bases sitting between them. The DNA of the CDR3 is TGTGCCTGTATCTCTGGAAACACCATATATTTT. Its protein is CACISGNTIYF.

The chain employs TRBV12-3 or TRBV12-4 and TRBJ1-2, with D possibly TRBD1 on 5 matching bases. Trimming took 6 bases from V and 6 from J, leaving 14 bases between them. The length of the CDR3 is 13 residues. In DNA, the CDR3 is TGTGCCAGCAGACCACAGGCTCCCCATGGCTACACCTTC. Protein: CASRPQAPHGYTF.

V gene TRBV6-5 combines with J gene TRBJ2-7; D unresolved. V was clipped by 2 bases and J by 6 bases, with 5 bases between them. The CDR3 covers 11 residues. CDR1 and CDR2 (germline): MNHEY, SVGAGI. CDR3 sequence reads: CASSYVGEQYF. The CDR3 nucleotides are TGTGCCAGCAGTTACGTCGGCGAGCAGTACTTC.

V and J are TRBV20-1 and TRBJ2-3, with 7 positions matching TRBD2. CDR3 size: 15 residues. Germline V gene data show CDR1 as DFQATT and CDR2 as SNEGSKA (reference sequence). Trimming at V came to 3 bases and at J to 2 bases, leaving 8 bases not matched to a gene. The CDR3 is CSASRPTSDTDTQYF. The CDR3 DNA is TGCAGTGCTAGTCGCCCCACTAGCGACACAGATACGCAGTATTTT.